Following are 8 T cell receptor beta chains from one sample sequenced in a study of technical replicates of blood from several donors. Clones were read by immunoSEQ multiplex PCR, and TCRdb kept only the in-frame ones, dropping some. The sample consists of 90,000 to 100,000 clones, almost 97% of them appearing once. The sample comprised T cells isolated from PBMCs. All receptors come from a human donor in good health.

The chain employs TRBV6-5 and TRBJ1-1; D ambiguous. The V and J ends lost 2 bases and 0 bases respectively, with 13 bases between them. The CDR3 length is 16 residues. Germline V gene sequence: CDR1 MNHEY, CDR2 SVGAGI. The CDR3 loop reads CASSYILAAMNTEAFF. The CDR3 DNA reads as TGTGCCAGCAGTTACATCCTGGCGGCAATGAACACTGAAGCTTTCTTT.

The V and J genes are TRBV19 and TRBJ2-7; tentatively, D is TRBD1 (6 bases). Trimming removed 5 bases from V and 4 bases from J, with 15 bases in between. The CDR3 is 14 amino acids. Germline assignment: CDR1 LNHDA and CDR2 SQIVND (reference sequence). For the CDR3, the DNA is TGTGCCAGTAGTCTCCGGGACACTGTGTACGAGCAGTACTTC. Translation: CASSLRDTVYEQYF.

The chain is built from TRBV7-8 and TRBJ2-1, with D uncertain. Deletions cut 1 base from V and 5 bases from J, with 3 bases between. In germline, CDR1 is SGHVS, CDR2 FQNEAQ. The CDR3 extends over 12 amino acids. The CDR3 protein is CASSLGDNEQFF. The CDR3, as DNA: TGTGCCAGCAGCTTAGGCGACAATGAGCAGTTCTTC. Full variable domain (outside the CDR3, taken from reference TRBV7-8 and TRBJ2-1): GAGVSQSPRYKVAKRGQDVALRCDPISGHVSLFWYQQALGQGPEFLTYFQNEAQLDKSGLPSDRFFAERPEGSVSTLKIQRTQQEDSAVYLCASSLGDNEQFFGPGTRLTVL.

The chain couples TRBV27 to TRBJ2-7; D is uncertain. The CDR3 consists of 15 residues. Germline assignment: CDR1 MNHEY and CDR2 SMNVEV (reference sequence). V lost 3 bases and J lost 6, with 18 bases in between. This CDR3 reads CASSFSPVAGSEQYF. CDR3 sequence (DNA): TGTGCCAGCAGTTTCTCCCCGGTGGCAGGCTCCGAGCAGTACTTC.

The chain links TRBV19 to TRBJ2-1, with no clear D. The CDR3 extends over 14 amino acids. V dropped 3 bases and J dropped 9 bases, with 15 bases sitting between them. CDR1 and CDR2 from the germline V gene are LNHDA and SQIVND (reference sequence). This CDR3 reads CASSILRGEREQFF. CDR3 nucleotides: TGTGCCAGTAGTATCCTCCGAGGAGAGCGTGAGCAGTTCTTC.

The chain couples TRBV6-5 to TRBJ1-1; TRBD1 might be the D (5 bases). Trimming pared 2 bases from V and 2 bases from J, leaving 9 bases between. This CDR3 region has 14 residues. CDR1 is MNHEY, CDR2 SVGAGI, per germline. The CDR3 loop reads CASSYLGGNTEAFF. The CDR3 DNA sequence: TGTGCCAGCAGTTACCTCGGGGGTAACACTGAAGCTTTCTTT.

CDR3: CASSPDRGSEQYF. The CDR3 nucleotides are TGTGCCAGCAGTCCGGACAGGGGATCGGAGCAGTACTTC. V usage is TRBV6-4 and J usage is TRBJ2-7, with 9 bases lining up with TRBD1. CDR1 is MRHNA, CDR2 SNTAGT, per germline. V trimming: 5 bases; J trimming: 7 bases; junction bases outside the gene matches: 6. This CDR3 spans 13 amino acids.

The chain recombines TRBV6-5 with TRBJ2-7; D gene uncertain. V was trimmed by 6 bases and J by 2 bases, leaving 11 bases between them. The CDR3 spans 13 residues. Germline CDR1 and CDR2: MNHEY and SVGAGI. CDR3 bases: TGTGCCAGCAGCCCTAACAGAGCCTACGAGCAGTACTTC. Translating gives CASSPNRAYEQYF.